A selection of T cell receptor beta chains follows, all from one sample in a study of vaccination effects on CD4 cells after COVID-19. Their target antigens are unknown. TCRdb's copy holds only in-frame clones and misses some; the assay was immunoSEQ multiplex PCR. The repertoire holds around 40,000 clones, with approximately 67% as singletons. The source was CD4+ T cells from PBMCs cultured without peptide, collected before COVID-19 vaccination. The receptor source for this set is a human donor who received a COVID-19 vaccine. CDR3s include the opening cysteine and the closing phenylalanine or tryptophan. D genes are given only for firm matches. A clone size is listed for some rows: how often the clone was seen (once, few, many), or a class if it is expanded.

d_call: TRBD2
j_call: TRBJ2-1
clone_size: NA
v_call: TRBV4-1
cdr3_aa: CASSQLELAGAYNEQFF
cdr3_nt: TGCGCCAGCAGCCAGCTTGAACTAGCGGGAGCCTACAATGAGCAGTTCTTC

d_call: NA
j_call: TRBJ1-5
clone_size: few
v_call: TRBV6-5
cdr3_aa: CASGAGGNQPQHF
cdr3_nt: TGTGCCAGCGGGGCGGGCGGCAATCAGCCCCAGCATTTT

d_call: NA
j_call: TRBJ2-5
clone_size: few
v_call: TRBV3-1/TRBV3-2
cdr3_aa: CASSPLGVPQETQYF
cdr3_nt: TGTGCCAGCAGCCCCTTGGGGGTCCCTCAAGAGACCCAGTACTTC

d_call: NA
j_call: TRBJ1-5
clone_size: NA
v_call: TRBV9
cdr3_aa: CASSSGPSSLQHF
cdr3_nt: TGTGCCAGCAGCTCCGGGCCCTCTTCACTCCAGCATTTT

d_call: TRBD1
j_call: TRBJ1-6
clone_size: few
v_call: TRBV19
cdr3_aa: CASSITTGGGSPLHF
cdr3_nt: TGTGCCAGTAGTATCACGACAGGGGGGGGATCACCCCTCCACTTT

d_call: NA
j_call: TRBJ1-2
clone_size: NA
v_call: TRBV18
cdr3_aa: CASSPVEDGYTF
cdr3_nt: TGTGCCAGCTCACCCGTTGAGGATGGCTACACCTTC

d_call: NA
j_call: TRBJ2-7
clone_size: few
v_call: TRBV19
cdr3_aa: CASSSPVAGSYEQYF
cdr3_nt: TGTGCCAGTAGCTCTCCCGTCGCAGGCTCCTACGAGCAGTACTTC

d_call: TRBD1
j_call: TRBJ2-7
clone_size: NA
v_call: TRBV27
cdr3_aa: CASRDRDDEQYF
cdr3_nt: TGTGCCAGCAGGGACAGGGATGACGAGCAGTACTTC

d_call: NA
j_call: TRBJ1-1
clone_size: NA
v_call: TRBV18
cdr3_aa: CASSQATNTEAFF
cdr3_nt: TGTGCCAGCTCACAGGCGACGAACACTGAAGCTTTCTTT

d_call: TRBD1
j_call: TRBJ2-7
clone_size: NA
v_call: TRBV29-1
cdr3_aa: CSATPGQGFEQYF
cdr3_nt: TGCAGCGCTACCCCGGGACAGGGTTTCGAGCAGTACTTC

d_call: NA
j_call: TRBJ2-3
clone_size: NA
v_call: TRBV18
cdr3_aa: CASSPSLAEISTDTQYF
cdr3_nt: TGTGCCAGCTCACCCTCATTAGCGGAGATCAGCACAGATACGCAGTATTTT

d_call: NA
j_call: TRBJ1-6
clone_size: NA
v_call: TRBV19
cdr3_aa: CASSLEGRHSPLHF
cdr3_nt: TGTGCCAGTAGCCTGGAGGGAAGGCATTCACCCCTCCACTTT

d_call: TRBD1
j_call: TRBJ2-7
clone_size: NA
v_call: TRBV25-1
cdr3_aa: CASSAPSRTGDNYEQYF
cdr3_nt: TGTGCCAGCAGTGCGCCCTCCCGGACAGGGGATAACTACGAGCAGTACTTC

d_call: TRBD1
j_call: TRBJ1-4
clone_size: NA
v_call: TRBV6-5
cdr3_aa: CASSFVGTGSEKLFF
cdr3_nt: TGTGCCAGCAGTTTCGTCGGGACAGGGAGTGAAAAACTGTTTTTT

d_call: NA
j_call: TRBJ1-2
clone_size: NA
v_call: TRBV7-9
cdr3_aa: CASSLEGLEGYTF
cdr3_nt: TGTGCCAGCAGCTTAGAAGGGCTGGAAGGCTACACCTTC

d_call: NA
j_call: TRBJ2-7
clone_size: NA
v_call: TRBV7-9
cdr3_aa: CASSLFGGSSYEQYF
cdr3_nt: TGTGCCAGCAGCTTATTTGGGGGAAGCTCCTACGAGCAGTACTTC

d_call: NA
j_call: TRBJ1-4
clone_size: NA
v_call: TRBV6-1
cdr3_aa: CASSEETVVKLFF
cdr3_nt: TGTGCCAGCAGTGAAGAGACGGTAGTGAAACTGTTTTTT

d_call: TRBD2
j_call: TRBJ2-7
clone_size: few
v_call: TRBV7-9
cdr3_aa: CASSSVDLLAGAEQYF
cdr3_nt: TGTGCCAGCAGCTCTGTAGACTTACTAGCGGGAGCCGAGCAGTACTTC

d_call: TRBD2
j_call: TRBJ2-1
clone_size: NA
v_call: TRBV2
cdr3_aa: CASSMGLVLRNEQFF
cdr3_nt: TGTGCCAGCAGCATGGGACTAGTTCTCCGCAATGAGCAGTTCTTC

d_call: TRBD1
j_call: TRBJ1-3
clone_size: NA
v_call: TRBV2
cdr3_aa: CASKQGTGNTIYF
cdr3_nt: TGTGCCAGCAAACAGGGGACTGGAAACACCATATATTTT

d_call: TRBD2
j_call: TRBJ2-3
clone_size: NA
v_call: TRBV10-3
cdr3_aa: CAISGLAGFTDTQYF
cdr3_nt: TGTGCCATCAGTGGACTAGCGGGGTTCACAGATACGCAGTATTTT

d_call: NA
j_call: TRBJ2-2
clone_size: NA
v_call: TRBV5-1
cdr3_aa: CASSSLVVGESTGELFF
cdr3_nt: TGCGCCAGCAGCTCCCTAGTCGTGGGGGAAAGCACCGGGGAGCTGTTTTTT

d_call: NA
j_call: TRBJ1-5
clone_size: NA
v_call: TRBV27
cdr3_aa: CASSFGMGQPQHF
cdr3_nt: TGTGCCAGCAGTTTTGGTATGGGTCAGCCCCAGCATTTT

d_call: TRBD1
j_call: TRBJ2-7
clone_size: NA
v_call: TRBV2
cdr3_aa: CASRAGTGSYEQYF
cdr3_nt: TGTGCCAGCAGGGCCGGGACAGGGTCCTACGAGCAGTACTTC

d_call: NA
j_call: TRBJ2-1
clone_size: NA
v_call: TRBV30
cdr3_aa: CAWSTGSYNEQFF
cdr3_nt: TGTGCCTGGAGTACGGGTTCCTACAATGAGCAGTTCTTC

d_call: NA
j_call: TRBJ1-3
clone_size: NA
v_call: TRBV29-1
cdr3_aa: CSVEEGIPGNTIYF
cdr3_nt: TGCAGCGTTGAAGAGGGGATTCCTGGAAACACCATATATTTT

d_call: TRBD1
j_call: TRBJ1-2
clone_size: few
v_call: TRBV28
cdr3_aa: CASSTGGFFFRDTF
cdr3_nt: TGTGCCAGCAGCACAGGGGGGTTCTTTTTTCGAGACACCTTC

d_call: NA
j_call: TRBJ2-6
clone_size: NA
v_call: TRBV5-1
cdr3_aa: CASSLVRGSLSGANVLTF
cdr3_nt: TGCGCCAGCAGCTTGGTTCGGGGAAGCTTGTCTGGGGCCAACGTCCTGACTTTC

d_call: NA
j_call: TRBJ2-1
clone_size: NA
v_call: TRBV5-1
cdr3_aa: CASSLAREQFF
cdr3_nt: TGCGCCAGCAGCTTAGCTCGAGAGCAGTTCTTC

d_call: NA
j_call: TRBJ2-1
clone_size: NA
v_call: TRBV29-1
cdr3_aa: CSVEDFTGRSYNEQFF
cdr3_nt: TGCAGCGTTGAAGATTTCACAGGGCGCTCCTACAATGAGCAGTTCTTC

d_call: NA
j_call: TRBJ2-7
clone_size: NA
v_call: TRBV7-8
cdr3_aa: CASSRVLVHDEQYF
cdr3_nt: TGTGCCAGCAGTCGGGTGCTTGTTCACGACGAGCAGTACTTC

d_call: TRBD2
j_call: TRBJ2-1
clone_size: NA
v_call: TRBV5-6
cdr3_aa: CASSLEGGTSSYNEQFF
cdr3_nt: TGTGCCAGCAGCTTGGAGGGAGGGACTAGCTCCTACAATGAGCAGTTCTTC

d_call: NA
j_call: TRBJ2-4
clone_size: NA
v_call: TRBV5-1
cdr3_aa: CASSFGGGGARNIQYF
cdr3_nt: TGCGCCAGCAGCTTTGGGGGTGGAGGGGCCAGGAACATTCAGTACTTC

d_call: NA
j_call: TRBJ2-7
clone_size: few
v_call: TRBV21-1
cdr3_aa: CASSKVKGRLYEQYF
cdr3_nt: TGTGCCAGCAGCAAAGTGAAGGGGCGCCTCTACGAGCAGTACTTC

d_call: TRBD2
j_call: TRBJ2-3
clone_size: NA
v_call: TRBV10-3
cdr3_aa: CAISELEASGSLTDTQYF
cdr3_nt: TGTGCCATCAGTGAGTTAGAGGCTAGCGGGTCTCTCACAGATACGCAGTATTTT

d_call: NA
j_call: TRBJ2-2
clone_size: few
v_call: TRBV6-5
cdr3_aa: CAIGRNTGELFF
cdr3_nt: TGTGCCATCGGGAGGAACACCGGGGAGCTGTTTTTT

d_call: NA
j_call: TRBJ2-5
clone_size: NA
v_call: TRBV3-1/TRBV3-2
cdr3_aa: CASSQEGEKTQYF
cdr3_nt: TGTGCCAGCAGCCAAGAAGGGGAGAAGACCCAGTACTTC

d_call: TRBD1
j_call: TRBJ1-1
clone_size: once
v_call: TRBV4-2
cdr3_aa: CASQAGGMNTEAFF
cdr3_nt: TGTGCCAGCCAAGCAGGGGGGATGAACACTGAAGCTTTCTTT

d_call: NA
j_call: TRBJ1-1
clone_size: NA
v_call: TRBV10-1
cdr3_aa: CASSEGQPNTEAFF
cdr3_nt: TGCGCCAGCAGTGAGGGACAGCCGAACACTGAAGCTTTCTTT

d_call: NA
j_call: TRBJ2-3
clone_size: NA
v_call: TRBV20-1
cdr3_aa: CSASTGLPADTQYF
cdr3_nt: TGCAGTGCTAGTACGGGACTGCCGGCAGATACGCAGTATTTT

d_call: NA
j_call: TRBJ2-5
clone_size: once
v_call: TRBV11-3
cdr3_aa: CASSLGGERGETQYF
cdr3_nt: TGTGCCAGCAGCTTAGGGGGCGAAAGGGGGGAGACCCAGTACTTC

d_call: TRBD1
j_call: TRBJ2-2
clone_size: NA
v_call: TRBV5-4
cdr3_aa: CASRKGTGNTGELFF
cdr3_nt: TGTGCCAGCAGAAAGGGGACAGGGAACACCGGGGAGCTGTTTTTT

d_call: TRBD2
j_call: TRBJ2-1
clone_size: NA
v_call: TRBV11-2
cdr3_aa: CASRKGLERLNEQFF
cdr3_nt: TGTGCCAGCAGGAAGGGACTAGAGCGTCTCAATGAGCAGTTCTTC

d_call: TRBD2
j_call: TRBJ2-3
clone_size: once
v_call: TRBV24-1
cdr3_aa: CATTRGVAPDTQYF
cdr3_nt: TGTGCCACCACCCGGGGGGTAGCTCCAGATACGCAGTATTTT

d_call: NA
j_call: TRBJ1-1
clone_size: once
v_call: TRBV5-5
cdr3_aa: CASSGVGWDTEAFF
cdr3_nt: TGTGCCAGCAGCGGGGTGGGCTGGGATACCGAAGCTTTCTTT

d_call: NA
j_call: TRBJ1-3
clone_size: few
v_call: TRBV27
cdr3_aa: CASPFGRTCSGNTIYF
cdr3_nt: TGTGCCAGCCCGTTCGGACGGACGTGCTCTGGAAACACCATATATTTT

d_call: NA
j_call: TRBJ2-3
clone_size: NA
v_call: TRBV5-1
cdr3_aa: CASSLERPTEDTQYF
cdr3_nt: TGCGCCAGCAGCTTGGAACGGCCTACGGAAGATACGCAGTATTTT

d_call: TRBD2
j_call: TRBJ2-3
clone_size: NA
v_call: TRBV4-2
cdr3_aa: CASSPGRLAGGPSDTQYF
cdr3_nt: TGTGCCAGCAGCCCCGGTCGACTAGCGGGGGGGCCTTCAGATACGCAGTATTTT

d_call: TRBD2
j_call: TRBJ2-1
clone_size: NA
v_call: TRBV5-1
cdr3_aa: CASSGSLAGLHNEQFF
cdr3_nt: TGCGCCAGCAGCGGTTCGCTAGCGGGACTACACAATGAGCAGTTCTTC

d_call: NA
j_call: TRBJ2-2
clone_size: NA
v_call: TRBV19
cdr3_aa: CASSITTVGELFF
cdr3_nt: TGTGCCAGTAGTATCACGACAGTAGGGGAGCTGTTTTTT

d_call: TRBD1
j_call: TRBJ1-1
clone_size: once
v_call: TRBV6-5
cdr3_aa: CASKSGTGTAFF
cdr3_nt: TGTGCCAGCAAATCCGGGACAGGTACAGCTTTCTTT

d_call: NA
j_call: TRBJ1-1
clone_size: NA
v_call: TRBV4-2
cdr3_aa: CASSQGQGWDTEAFF
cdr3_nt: TGTGCCAGCAGCCAAGGTCAGGGGTGGGACACTGAAGCTTTCTTT

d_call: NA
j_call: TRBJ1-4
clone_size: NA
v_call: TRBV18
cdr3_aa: CASSPGATNEKLFF
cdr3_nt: TGTGCCAGCTCCCCTGGAGCAACTAATGAAAAACTGTTTTTT

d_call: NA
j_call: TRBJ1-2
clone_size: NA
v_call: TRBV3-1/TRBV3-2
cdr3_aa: CASSQSGADIYGYTF
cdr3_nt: TGTGCCAGCAGCCAATCGGGGGCGGACATCTATGGCTACACCTTC